This TCR beta chain was observed in a study of Graves' ophthalmopathy and Graves' hyperthyroidism. Study background: There was a collection of peripheral blood at initial diagnosis, before any treatment.

Amplified material comprised TCR beta CDR3 regions derived from RNA transcripts. An initial RT-PCR round employing HTBI primers preceded a second-round multiplex PCR. TCRdb reanalysed the multiplex PCR reads using MiXCR and keeps one entry per CDR3 protein. The sample contains 650,000 to 900,000 distinct CDR3 sequences, approximately 40% of which appear only once. General study findings and limits: Ophthalmopathy progression was predicted by the model at 70.59% sensitivity and about 74% specificity.

A remark on this clonotype: Its specificity is not known.

CAS ≥3, NOSPECS ≥4, moderate-to-severe activity and duration under 3 months marked donors with ophthalmopathy. PBMCs were obtained from roughly 9.7 ml of fresh peripheral blood. CDR1 is SNHLY and CDR2 is FYNNEI in the germline V gene. The CDR3 covers 14 residues. V was pared by 4 bases and J by 3 bases, with 10 bases between. The material sequenced was peripheral blood. V and J are TRBV2 and TRBJ1-3; D may be TRBD1 (5 bases). The source is an adult man with Graves' ophthalmopathy. The CDR3 DNA is TGTGCCAGCAGTGCACGGGACGGTGGAAACACCATATATTTT. Translation: CASSARDGGNTIYF.